A single sample gave rise to the 14 T cell receptor beta chains below, sequenced in a study of OX40 agonist ivuxolimab in advanced cancers. Measured with immunoSEQ multiplex PCR; TCRdb has only the in-frame clones, and not every one. The data hold about 70,000 clones, with approximately 86% observed a single time. The starting material was CD4+ or CD8+ T cells sorted from blood, obtained in a trial of the OX40 agonist ivuxolimab. These receptors were taken from an adult with an advanced solid tumor such as melanoma, head and neck, liver or kidney cancer.

The chain has TRBV27 and TRBJ2-7; TRBD2 might be the D (5 bases). Trimming took 0 bases from V and 1 from J, leaving 13 bases between them. The CDR3 is 16 residues long. Germline V gene sequence: CDR1 MNHEY, CDR2 SMNVEV (reference sequence). The CDR3 DNA sequence: TGTGCCAGCAGTTTATCGATCGCCCGGGGTTCCTACGAGCAGTACTTC. As protein: CASSLSIARGSYEQYF.

The rearrangement joins TRBV5-4 to TRBJ1-1; D ambiguous. Germline CDR1 and CDR2: SGHNT and YYREEE (reference sequence). V was clipped by 1 base and J by 1 base, with 20 bases between them. This CDR3 spans 18 amino acids. CDR3 nucleotides: TGTGCCAGCAGCTTGCTCCCCTTTGATACAGCCCGGAACACTGAAGCTTTCTTT. Protein product: CASSLLPFDTARNTEAFF.

This clone was detected only once. At one boundary the junction diverges from the germline segment, which might be a read error. The chain links TRBV5-4 to TRBJ2-2; TRBD2 is a possible D gene (5 bases). Germline V gives CDR1 SGHNT, CDR2 YYREEE (reference sequence). The CDR3 has 16 residues. This CDR3 is CASSPARLSNTGELFF. The CDR3 region has the DNA TGCGCCAGCAGCCCAGCCAGACTATCGAACACCGGGGAGCTGTTTTTT.

J is TRBJ2-5 and V is TRBV9; 10 bases line up with TRBD2. With V trimmed by 2 bases and J by 3 bases, 4 bases remained unmatched. CDR3 length: 15 residues. Germline V CDR1 and CDR2: SGDLS, YYNGEE. The DNA of the CDR3 is TGTGCCAGCAGCGTTCTAGCGGGGGCAGAAGAGACCCAGTACTTC. Translation gives CASSVLAGAEETQYF.

The chain is built from TRBV6-1 and TRBJ1-3, with 7 bases that match TRBD1. From germline, CDR1 is MNHNS and CDR2 SASEGT. CDR3 length: 16 amino acids. V lost 3 bases, J lost 2 bases, and 7 bases stayed unmatched. The CDR3 here is CASSEGQLLTGNTIYF. CDR3 nucleotides: TGTGCCAGCAGTGAGGGACAGCTCCTCACTGGAAACACCATATATTTT.

Regarding this clone: The germline gene is not matched at one end of the junction; a read error may be the cause. The chain employs TRBV27 and TRBJ1-2; tentatively, D is TRBD1 (6 bases). Germline V gene data show CDR1 as MNHEY and CDR2 as SMNVEV (reference sequence). CDR3 length: 13 amino acids. CDR3 in DNA: TGTGCCGGCAGCCCCGGGGGCAACTATGGCTACACCTTC. Protein product: CAGSPGGNYGYTF.

The V call is TRBV14, the J call TRBJ1-2; 8 bases map to TRBD1. The germline V gene has CDR1 SGHDN and CDR2 FVKESK. CDR3 length: 15 residues. J gave up 8 bases and V 1 base, and 9 bases lay outside the gene matches. The CDR3 spells CASSQGGQGWWGYTF. For the CDR3, the DNA is TGTGCCAGCAGCCAAGGAGGACAGGGATGGTGGGGCTACACCTTC.

V and J are TRBV7-9 and TRBJ2-2; TRBD1 agrees at 11 bases. Germline loops: CDR1 SEHNR, CDR2 FQNEAQ (reference sequence). CDR3 length: 16 residues. V dropped 7 bases and J dropped 6; count of bases not matched to a gene: 10. As DNA, the CDR3 is TGTGCCAGCATCGAATCCGGGACAGGGGGATCCGGGGAGCTGTTTTTT. Encoded protein: CASIESGTGGSGELFF.

The rearrangement joins TRBV29-1 to TRBJ1-1; no reliable D call. The CDR3 extends over 13 amino acids. Germline values: CDR1 SQVTM, CDR2 ANQGSEA. DNA of the CDR3: TGCAGTTCCCGGGTGGACTCGAACACTGAAGCTTTCTTT. The encoded protein is CSSRVDSNTEAFF. The full variable domain, with the rest looked up from reference TRBV29-1 and TRBJ1-1, is SAVISQKPSRDICQRGTSLTIQCQVDSQVTMMFWYRQQPGQSLTLIATANQGSEATYESGFVIDKFPISRPNLTFSTLTVSNMSPEDSSIYLCSSRVDSNTEAFFGQGTRLTVV.

The V gene is TRBV30, the J gene TRBJ1-1, with 8 positions matching TRBD1. In germline, CDR1 is GTSNPN, CDR2 SVGIG (reference sequence). V lost 5 bases and J lost 7; bases outside the gene matches: 18. CDR3 length: 16 amino acids. This CDR3 is CAWGDPGDRKTGEAFF. The CDR3 DNA reads TGTGCCTGGGGTGACCCCGGGGACAGGAAAACTGGTGAAGCTTTCTTT.

This clone came up once. This rearrangement joins TRBV27 to TRBJ1-5, with D possibly TRBD1 on 5 matching bases. The germline V gene encodes CDR1 MNHEY and CDR2 SMNVEV (reference sequence). V was pared by 4 bases and J by 4 bases, with 11 bases between. CDR3 length: 14 amino acids. The chain's CDR3 is CASSWTGGNQPQHF. The CDR3 DNA sequence: TGTGCCAGCAGTTGGACTGGGGGGAATCAGCCCCAGCATTTT.

The chain joins TRBV4-3 to TRBJ1-2; D is possibly TRBD1 (6 bases). V dropped 1 base and J dropped 7 bases, with 16 bases sitting between them. The CDR3 is made up of 15 amino acids. Germline values: CDR1 LGHNA, CDR2 YSLEER. CDR3 DNA sequence: TGCGCCAGCAGCCAAGCTACAGGGAGCTCCGGTGGCTACACCTTC. Translated: CASSQATGSSGGYTF.

This CDR3 is CASSATGQGANEKLFF. DNA for the CDR3: TGTGCCAGCAGCGCAACGGGACAGGGGGCAAATGAAAAACTGTTTTTT. The V call is TRBV9, the J call TRBJ1-4, with TRBD1 matching over 12 bases. V shed 3 bases, J shed 5 bases, and the junction held 5 bases outside the gene matches. The V gene's germline CDR1 is SGDLS and CDR2 YYNGEE. The CDR3 has 16 amino acids.

V gene TRBV5-5 combines with J gene TRBJ2-4; possibly TRBD1 for D (5 bases). The CDR3 contains 15 residues. Germline V gene sequence: CDR1 SGHKS, CDR2 YYEKEE (reference sequence). Trimming removed 0 bases from V and 6 bases from J, with 13 bases in between. The CDR3, as DNA: TGTGCCAGCAGCTTGGCTCAGGGTTATGGAAACATTCAGTACTTC. It yields the protein CASSLAQGYGNIQYF.